What follows are 20 T cell receptor beta chains derived from one specimen sequenced in a study of blood T cell repertoires in COVID-19. Clones were sequenced by immunoSEQ multiplex PCR, and TCRdb holds only the in-frame ones, with some missing. The sample lists roughly 500,000 clones; 85% to 90% were seen once. Sequenced input: peripheral blood. Receptors originate from a man aged 18-30 years with COVID-19, enrolled during active disease.

The chain combines TRBV3-1 (or the pseudogene TRBV3-2) with TRBJ2-5; 10 nucleotides agree with TRBD2. The germline V gene has CDR1 LGHDT and CDR2 YNNKEL (reference sequence). V shed 4 bases and J 6 bases; nucleotides not matched to a gene: 5. This CDR3 contains 14 residues. CDR3 sequence: CASSRSGLAKTQYF. In DNA, the CDR3 is TGTGCCAGCAGCCGATCGGGACTAGCGAAGACCCAGTACTTC.

This chain joins TRBV5-6 and TRBJ2-5; 11 nucleotides agree with TRBD1. V shed 4 bases, J shed 4 bases, and the junction held 6 bases outside the gene matches. The CDR3 loop spans 15 amino acids. Germline V CDR1 and CDR2: SGHDT, YYEEEE. The CDR3 region is CASSSPGTGGETQYF. As DNA, the CDR3 is TGTGCCAGCAGCAGCCCCGGGACAGGGGGAGAGACCCAGTACTTC.

The V call is TRBV18, the J call TRBJ1-1; D not certain. Per the germline V gene, CDR1 is KGHSH and CDR2 is LQKENI. The CDR3 totals 13 residues. Trimming removed 10 bases at V and 1 base at J, with 13 bases between. CDR3 in amino acids: CATGTSGNTEAFF. For the CDR3, the DNA is TGTGCCACCGGAACATCAGGGAACACTGAAGCTTTCTTT.

This chain links TRBV2 with TRBJ1-2; no firm D call. The CDR3 has 14 residues. Germline values: CDR1 SNHLY, CDR2 FYNNEI. V was shortened by 4 bases and J by 0 bases, with 9 bases between the two germline ends. CDR3: CASSANTPNYGYTF. The CDR3 DNA sequence: TGTGCCAGCAGTGCGAACACCCCTAACTATGGCTACACCTTC.

V usage is TRBV27 and J usage is TRBJ2-7; 7 bases agree with TRBD1. V trimming: 5 bases; J trimming: 5 bases; junction bases outside the gene matches: 9. Germline CDR1 is MNHEY and CDR2 is SMNVEV (reference sequence). This CDR3 is built from 14 residues. The DNA of the CDR3 is TGTGCCAGCAGTCCACGACAGGGTTACAACGAGCAGTACTTC. It translates to CASSPRQGYNEQYF.

This clone was observed a single time. CDR3 nucleotides: TGTGCCAGCAGGGACAGGTACCCCTACGAGCAGTACTTC. It specifies CASRDRYPYEQYF. The chain joins TRBV2 to TRBJ2-7, with TRBD1 matching over 7 bases. The V segment lost 6 bases and the J segment 2 bases; nucleotides outside the gene matches: 4. Germline assignment: CDR1 SNHLY and CDR2 FYNNEI. The CDR3 runs to 13 residues.

The CDR3 loop is CASSPGGSFGETQYF. The CDR3 DNA follows: TGTGCCAGCAGCCCCGGGGGGTCGTTCGGGGAGACCCAGTACTTC. The gene calls are TRBV13 and TRBJ2-5; 7 bases match TRBD2. The CDR3 runs 15 residues. The junction had 11 bases not matched to a gene; V was cut back by 5 bases and J by 5 bases. Germline CDR1 reads PRHDT; CDR2 reads FYEKMQ (reference sequence).

The chain recombines TRBV6-5 with TRBJ1-3; D remains unclear. CDR3 length equals 14 residues. In germline, CDR1 is MNHEY, CDR2 SVGAGI. Trimming cost V 6 bases and J 0 bases, with 9 bases left between them. CDR3 residues: CASRPQASGNTIYF. CDR3 nucleotides: TGTGCCAGCAGACCTCAAGCCTCTGGAAACACCATATATTTT.

Only one count was recorded for this clone. This CDR3 is CASTGGIRTGELFF. The DNA of the CDR3 is TGTGCCAGTACGGGAGGGATCCGAACCGGGGAGCTGTTTTTT. The rearrangement links TRBV19 to TRBJ2-2, with TRBD2 identical over 8 bases. Germline loops: CDR1 LNHDA, CDR2 SQIVND (reference sequence). This CDR3 comprises 14 residues. V shed 7 bases, J shed 5 bases, and the junction held 6 bases outside the gene matches.

The gene calls are TRBV21-1 and TRBJ1-4; the table's D call TRBD1 went unverified against the DNA. TRBV21-1 is a pseudogene. This CDR3 spans 16 amino acids. The CDR3 sequence: CASRVSGTVVNEKLFF. The CDR3 DNA is TGTGCCAGCCGAGTAAGTGGGACAGTCGTTAATGAAAAACTGTTTTTT.

The chain uses TRBV12-5 and TRBJ1-2; 10 nucleotides line up with TRBD1. The CDR3 has 15 amino acids. Germline loops: CDR1 LGHNT, CDR2 FRNRAP. Trimming removed 5 bases from V and 2 bases from J; junction bases left unmatched: 5. CDR3 nucleotide sequence: TGTGCTAGTGGTGGAAGACAGGGGGCGAACTATGGCTACACCTTC. Amino acids: CASGGRQGANYGYTF.

The genes are TRBV28 and TRBJ2-7; 11 bases fit TRBD2. Looked up from germline, CDR1 is MDHEN and CDR2 is SYDVKM. The CDR3 is made up of 13 amino acids. The trim removed 4 bases at V and 4 bases at J, leaving 0 bases unmatched. The CDR3 DNA follows: TGTGCCAGCAGTTCTAGCGGGAGGTACGAGCAGTACTTC. Translating it yields CASSSSGRYEQYF.

The rearrangement links TRBV13 to TRBJ2-7; 9 nucleotides align to TRBD2. With 5 bases clipped from V and 3 bases from J, the junction kept 17 bases outside the gene matches. The germline V gene encodes CDR1 PRHDT and CDR2 FYEKMQ (reference sequence). The CDR3 totals 18 residues. In nucleotides, the CDR3 is TGTGCCAGCAGCCAATTCGGGACTAGCCCTACGACCCACTACGAGCAGTACTTC. This codes for CASSQFGTSPTTHYEQYF. Variable domain in full (rest from reference TRBV13 and TRBJ2-7): AAGVIQSPRHLIKEKRETATLKCYPIPRHDTVYWYQQGPGQDPQFLISFYEKMQSDKGSIPDRFSAQQFSDYHSELNMSSLELGDSALYFCASSQFGTSPTTHYEQYFGPGTRLTVT.

CDR3 nucleotides: TGTGCCAGCGGGCCGTCTACGCAGTATTTT. Amino acids: CASGPSTQYF. The rearrangement links TRBV6-5 to TRBJ2-3, with no clear D. The CDR3 length is 10 residues. Trimming shortened V by 8 bases and J by 8 bases, and 8 bases separated the two germline ends. Germline V gene sequence: CDR1 MNHEY, CDR2 SVGAGI.

A remark on this clone: Other DNA sequences of this sample code for an identical CDR3. The rearrangement uses TRBV6-5 and TRBJ1-5; D not resolved. The CDR3 contains 13 residues. Trimming removed 4 bases from V and 2 bases from J, with 6 bases in between. The germline CDR1 and CDR2 sequences are MNHEY and SVGAGI. CDR3 bases: TGTGCCAGCAGTTCCCAGGGCAATCAGCCCCAGCATTTT. Translation: CASSSQGNQPQHF.

V and J are TRBV29-1 and TRBJ2-2; 8 bases map to TRBD2. CDR3 length: 13 residues. V gave up 5 bases and J gave up 5 bases; unmatched junction bases: 4. Germline V gene data show CDR1 as SQVTM and CDR2 as ANQGSEA. CDR3 protein: CSVPAGETGELFF. In nucleotides, the CDR3 is TGCAGCGTTCCAGCGGGAGAGACCGGGGAGCTGTTTTTT.

The rearrangement joins TRBV18 to TRBJ2-7; 7 nucleotides line up with TRBD1. Trimming took 3 bases from V and 3 from J; bases not matched to a gene: 5. CDR1 and CDR2 from the germline V gene are KGHSH and LQKENI. The CDR3 runs 14 residues. CDR3: CASSPGRGLYEQYF. The CDR3, as DNA: TGTGCCAGCTCACCGGGAAGGGGGCTCTACGAGCAGTACTTC. Drawing the rest from reference TRBV18 and TRBJ2-7, the complete variable domain is NAGVMQNPRHLVRRRGQEARLRCSPMKGHSHVYWYRQLPEEGLKFMVYLQKENIIDESGMPKERFSAEFPKEGPSILRIQQVVRGDSAAYFCASSPGRGLYEQYFGPGTRLTVT.

The gene calls are TRBV7-2 and TRBJ1-4; D call uncertain. This CDR3 comprises 13 residues. V was pared by 8 bases and J by 7 bases, with 14 bases between. The germline V gene has CDR1 SGHTA and CDR2 FQGNSA. In nucleotides, the CDR3 is TGTGCCAGCTCGCGGGCCCGGGGTGAAAAACTGTTTTTT. It specifies CASSRARGEKLFF.

This chain joins TRBV6-5 and TRBJ2-7; maybe TRBD2 (6 bases). The germline V and J ends were trimmed by 6 bases and 3 bases, with 9 bases remaining between them. The CDR3 contains 12 residues. Germline CDR1 and CDR2: MNHEY and SVGAGI. The CDR3 nucleotides read TGTGCCAGCAGGGACTACTTCTACGAGCAGTACTTC. The encoded protein is CASRDYFYEQYF.

This clone was counted only a few times. The CDR3 protein is CASSERGINSPLHF. In DNA form, the CDR3 reads TGTGCCAGCAGTGAGCGGGGGATTAATTCACCCCTCCACTTT. The V call is TRBV2, the J call TRBJ1-6, with a weak D call TRBD1 (5 bases). Trimming stripped 3 bases from V and 6 bases from J, with 9 bases between. The length of the CDR3 is 14 residues. Germline V CDR1 and CDR2: SNHLY, FYNNEI. The variable domain in full, with the rest retrieved from reference TRBV2 and TRBJ1-6, is EPEVTQTPSHQVTQMGQEVILRCVPISNHLYFYWYRQILGQKVEFLVSFYNNEISEKSEIFDDQFSVERPDGSNFTLKIRSTKLEDSAMYFCASSERGINSPLHFGNGTRLTVT.